This TCR beta chain appears in the sequencing data of a study of vaccination and CD4 T cells after COVID-19 (dated by TCRdb to between 2021 and 2023). Regarding the study in general: SARS-CoV-2 positivity had been established in the convalescent patients by nasal swab PCR, and mild disease was recorded in about 9 of these patients and severe disease in one. Post-vaccine blood samples were taken a median of about 70 days after the second vaccine dose, with a range of roughly 14 to 250 days. In the convalescent cohort there were six males and four females, among whom were two Hispanic individuals, seven Caucasians, two Asians and one multiracial person. The spike-specific CD4+ TCR repertoire was compared before and after mRNA vaccination in approximately ten COVID-19 convalescent patients and 4 infection-naive healthy vaccine recipients. Post-COVID blood samples were collected from convalescent patients a median of roughly 100 days after diagnosis, with a range of roughly 35 to 170 days. The cultures were stimulated with overlapping spike peptide pools from SARS-CoV-2 and from the common cold coronaviruses HCoV-NL63, HCoV-OC43 and HCoV-229E. Control cultures received a CEFX viral epitope pool as the positive control, an HIV-1 Nef peptide pool as the negative control, or no peptide. Participants got two doses of the Pfizer-BioNTech BNT162b2 vaccine (n=8) or two doses of the Moderna mRNA-1273 vaccine (n=2). General conclusions and limits of the study: The study included relatively few convalescent patients and did not analyze early timepoints after natural infection. In convalescent patients, nearly all vaccine-specific clones (304 of 307) were found to be mono-reactive for SARS-CoV-2 spike rather than cross-reactive with common cold coronaviruses. The median number of SARS-CoV-2-reactive clonotypes rose from 20 to 25 after infection to some 37 after vaccination, but the change was not significant. Among convalescent patients, a median about 86% of the SARS-CoV-2-reactive clones seen after vaccination appeared only after vaccination, which suggests priming specific to the vaccine.

The library was built by means of PCR. TCR sequencing of DNA from cultured CD4+ T cells used the Oncomine TCR Beta short-read assay at the Johns Hopkins FTIC core. Genomic DNA was extracted from the cultured CD4+ T cells with the QIAamp micro DNA kit. Oncomine TCR Beta libraries from cultured CD4+ T cells were pooled using unique dual indexes and sequenced on an Illumina iSeq 100. Turning to the authors' computational methods: Non-productive sequences were removed, and CDR3s not starting with C, not ending with F or W, or shorter than 7 amino acids were discarded. The MANAFEST web application identified antigen-specific clonotypes by comparing peptide-stimulated wells against reference wells and other culture wells. For a clone to be called positive, the clone needed an FDR below 0.05, an odds ratio above 5, and a productive frequency above 0.1% in at least two of three replicate wells. A clonotype counted as cross-reactive if it showed significant expansion both in the SARS-CoV-2 spike wells and in at least one common cold coronavirus spike condition. Similarity between CDR3 sequences was evaluated in R version 3.6.1 using Levenshtein distances (stringdist) and unrooted phylogenetic trees (ape). TCRdb redid the processing of the public reads, applying fastp at Q25 and MiXCR, and retained in-frame beta chains. Rows with a matching CDR3 protein are joined into one entry that keeps the most common DNA and genes. These V and J calls rely on TCRdb rather than the paper's analysis. This sample comprises thousands of distinct CDR3 sequences, 50% to 70% of them detected only once. In total, the top ten clones hold under 7.5% of the sample.

Trimming takes 10 bases off V and 5 bases off J; junction bases not matched to a gene: 5. The CDR3 starts with the cysteine, ends with the phenylalanine, and has 12 residues. The only DNA kept is the CDR3, 36 bases in frame from the first base. CDR1 ENHRY and CDR2 SYGVKD are derived from the germline V gene. For this clonotype: Its cognate antigen has yet to be identified. No base quality information exists; no much larger clone differs at one position.

The sample's treatment or condition label is to be understood as: roughly 11-day PBMC culture with coronavirus spike peptide pools or control peptides (ViraFEST assay). The ViraFEST assay was used in the study, in which antigen-specific T cells were expanded with peptide pools and expanded clonotypes were subsequently identified by TCR sequencing. The convalescent patients' positive SARS-CoV-2 PCR tests were from March to December 2020, which was before the Alpha, Beta and Delta variants emerged in the United States. PBMCs were cultured at a few million per well in IMDM supplemented with approximately 5% human AB serum and around 10 IU/ml IL-2, with about 11 ug/ml peptide pools added. Half of the culture medium was replaced with fresh IL-2-containing medium on days 3 and 7. After about 10 days of culture, CD4+ T cells were isolated by negative selection using the EasySep CD4+ T cell isolation kit. PBMCs were separated from whole blood using Ficoll-Paque Plus gradient centrifugation and then either used fresh or cryopreserved at -140C. Each culture condition was generally run in triplicate wells.

Specimen: CD4+ T cells from blood, cultured in vitro. The V and J segments used are TRBV10-3 and TRBJ2-7; 10 central nucleotides agree with TRBD1. This sequence was found in a human donor who had recovered from COVID-19. The base sequence is TGTGCCAGCAGACAGGGGGCAAACGAGCAGTACTTC. Its coded protein is CASRQGANEQYF.